The 11 T cell receptor beta chains given below trace back to one sample, sequenced in a study of blood T cells in healthy people across ages. Using a J-beta primer mix together with a sample-barcoded 5' primer, a second PCR was run for roughly 7 to 12 cycles. One entry per CDR3 protein, called by TCRdb with MiXCR from the 5' RACE reads. The sample includes some 1.7 million distinct CDR3 sequences, over 25% of them seen just once. The specimen sequenced was blood. The source is a woman younger than 45 in good health.

Points on this clonotype: This sequence may be a read error, since a much larger clone differs from it by one base. This chain connects TRBV7-9 to TRBJ2-1; TRBD2 is a possible D gene (7 bases). The germline CDR1 and CDR2 sequences are SEHNR and FQNEAQ (reference sequence). The ends were cut back, 4 bases at V and 10 bases at J, with 23 bases in the middle. The CDR3 has 16 amino acids. The CDR3 spells CASSSLGGGSSYEQFF. CDR3 sequence (DNA): TGTGCCAGCAGCTCCTTGGGGGGCGGGAGCTCCTACGAGCAGTTCTTC.

This chain joins TRBV12-3 or TRBV12-4 and TRBJ1-1; maybe TRBD1 (6 bases). The CDR3 length is 16 residues. Trimming took off 1 base at V and 5 bases at J, with 17 bases between the two ends. The CDR3 coding sequence is TGTGCCAGCAGTTTAGTCGAGGGTAGGGGGGGGACTGAAGCTTTCTTT. Protein product: CASSLVEGRGGTEAFF.

Worth noting for this clonotype: This clone may be a read error of a much larger clone one base away. The chain combines TRBV6-1 with TRBJ1-2; D remains ambiguous. Germline V gives CDR1 MNHNS, CDR2 SASEGT. V was pared by 5 bases and J by 4 bases, with 5 bases between. This CDR3 is 11 amino acids long. CDR3 sequence reads: CASSYIYGYTF. As DNA, the CDR3 is TGTGCCAGCAGTTATATCTATGGCTACACCTTC.

A few counts support this clonotype. The chain uses TRBV20-1 and TRBJ2-1; the match to TRBD2 covers 9 bases. The ends lost 6 bases at V and 6 bases at J; junction bases unmatched: 12. CDR3 size: 15 residues. Germline V gene sequence: CDR1 DFQATT, CDR2 SNEGSKA (reference sequence). The CDR3 DNA is TGCAGTGCGCGTCCGGTAGCGGGGGATGGCAATGAGCAGTTCTTC. This sequence encodes CSARPVAGDGNEQFF.

This clonotype was counted only a few times. This chain connects TRBV5-1 to TRBJ2-7, with TRBD1 identical over 10 bases. J was trimmed by 2 bases and V by 0 bases; bases with no gene match: 8. The germline gives CDR1 SGHRS, CDR2 YFSETQ. CDR3 size: 17 residues. The CDR3 protein is CASSLAPTGGQAYEQYF. The CDR3 nucleotides are TGCGCCAGCAGCTTGGCCCCGACAGGGGGCCAGGCCTACGAGCAGTACTTC.

V is TRBV20-1 and J is TRBJ2-1; 7 bases fit TRBD2. This CDR3 comprises 16 residues. Per germline, CDR1 DFQATT and CDR2 SNEGSKA (reference sequence). V lost 1 base to trimming and J lost 7 bases; unmatched junction nucleotides: 13. The CDR3 loop reads CSARGSAGVLFNEQFF. The CDR3 nucleotides are TGCAGTGCTAGAGGATCGGCGGGAGTTCTTTTTAATGAGCAGTTCTTC.

In its sample, this clonotype was seen a few times. V is TRBV6-6 and J is TRBJ1-2; no reliable D call. The CDR3 contains 15 residues. Deletions cut 2 bases from V and 2 bases from J, with 12 bases between. Germline CDR1 is MNHNY and CDR2 is SVGAGI (reference sequence). This CDR3 reads CASSYAGNPNYGYTF. Written as DNA, the CDR3 is TGTGCCAGCAGTTACGCCGGCAACCCCAACTATGGCTACACCTTC.

There are many counts of this clonotype. This sequence joins TRBV4-2 and TRBJ1-6, with a possible D match to TRBD1 (6 bases). The CDR3 is made up of 14 amino acids. The V gene lost 4 bases and the J gene lost 9 bases, with 13 bases spanning the gap. CDR1 LGHNA and CDR2 YNFKEQ come from the germline V gene. In DNA, the CDR3 is TGTGCCAGCAGCCCCACCAGGGGCGGTTCACCCCTCCACTTT. Translated: CASSPTRGGSPLHF.

V is TRBV7-2 and J is TRBJ2-7, with 8 bases lining up with TRBD2. The CDR3 has 14 residues. Germline lookup yields CDR1 SGHTA and CDR2 FQGNSA. V lost 7 bases and J lost 1; bases outside the gene matches: 6. DNA for the CDR3: TGTGCCAGCAACCAAGCGGGGGCATCCTACGAGCAGTACTTC. Its protein is CASNQAGASYEQYF.

The chain employs TRBV15 and TRBJ2-2; D uncertain. Trimming cost V 1 base and J 5 bases, with 5 bases left between them. CDR1 and CDR2 (germline): LNHNV, YYDKDF (reference sequence). CDR3 length: 13 amino acids. The CDR3 nucleotides read TGTGCCACCAGCAGAGGTCCAACCGGGGAGCTGTTTTTT. Translation gives CATSRGPTGELFF. The full variable domain, completed using reference TRBV15 and TRBJ2-2, is DAMVIQNPRYQVTQFGKPVTLSCSQTLNHNVMYWYQQKSSQAPKLLFHYYDKDFNNEADTPDNFQSRRPNTSFCFLDIRSPGLGDTAMYLCATSRGPTGELFFGEGSRLTVL.

This clonotype showed up just a few times. The chain joins TRBV7-2 to TRBJ2-5; the D is unclear. The CDR3 spans 14 residues. V was trimmed by 1 base and J by 5 bases, leaving 11 bases between them. CDR1 and CDR2 from the germline V gene are SGHTA and FQGNSA. CDR3 nucleotides: TGTGCCAGCAGCTTAGTGCACCCCCTGGAGACCCAGTACTTC. Protein product: CASSLVHPLETQYF.